This TCR beta chain emerged from a study of blood T cell repertoires in COVID-19. About the research overall: Samples representing acute and convalescent COVID-19 were sourced from the United States, Italy and Spain. PBMCs, B-cell-depleted T cells, or T cells provided the cDNA or gDNA that made up the material.

Per germline, CDR1 SGHRS and CDR2 YFSETQ. The CDR3 has 14 amino acids. With 6 bases removed from V and 0 bases from J, the gap between germline ends came to 13 bases. Clones were read by immunoSEQ multiplex PCR, and TCRdb kept only the in-frame ones, dropping some. This sample has some 190,000 clones; 85% occur once, and the top ten carry around a sixth. Those enrolled in Seattle joined during active infection and were followed longitudinally afterward. This sequence joins TRBV5-1 and TRBJ2-7; D is possibly TRBD1 (6 bases). The sequence derives from a person aged 65 to 79 with COVID-19, enrolled during active disease. Sequencing was carried out using peripheral blood. CDR3 nucleotides: TGCGCCAGCAAGGGACACGGTGACTCCTACGAGCAGTACTTC. It yields the protein CASKGHGDSYEQYF. Full variable domain (missing parts from reference TRBV5-1 and TRBJ2-7): KAGVTQTPRYLIKTRGQQVTLSCSPISGHRSVSWYQQTPGQGLQFLFEYFSETQRNKGNFPGRFSGRQFSNSRSEMNVSTLELGDSALYLCASKGHGDSYEQYFGPGTRLTVT.